This is a list of T cell receptor beta chains from one sample in a study of cytomegalovirus exposure and HLA in healthy donors. Clones were read by immunoSEQ multiplex PCR, and TCRdb kept only the in-frame ones, dropping some. The data contain 140,000 to 150,000 clones, less than 85% of them singletons. What was sequenced was PBMCs. All receptors derive from a woman aged 55-69 years in good health and CMV-seropositive. Both conserved end residues are trimmed from each CDR3. Each record gives: V gene, J gene, CDR3 protein.

>TRBV15|TRBJ1-3
ATSPRSGSGNTIY
>TRBV5-1|TRBJ2-3
ASSTGTAIDTQY
>TRBV5-1|TRBJ2-5
ASSFGTSGKETQY
>TRBV5-1|TRBJ1-4
ASTPNGPNEKLF
>TRBV5-1|TRBJ2-5
ASFQGAGGPQETQY
>TRBV5-1|TRBJ2-1
ASTGGNEQF
>TRBV14|TRBJ1-1
ASSHVTGSEAF
>TRBV6-4|TRBJ1-2
ASSPSGRGMNYGYT
>TRBV7-3|TRBJ2-1
ASSLTTTSGTYNEQF
>TRBV5-1|TRBJ2-7
ASSFGSGRYEQY
>TRBV7-6|TRBJ2-3
ASSKTSGTDTQY
>TRBV7-8|TRBJ2-3
ASSFQGLAGDTQY
>TRBV25-1|TRBJ1-5
ASSESGSNQPQH
>TRBV10-3|TRBJ2-7
AIKDSAGIEYEQY
>TRBV28|TRBJ1-1
ASTSPATLNTEAF
>TRBV27|TRBJ1-2
ASSLHREYGYT
>TRBV2|TRBJ1-3
ASGRDGVSGNTIY
>TRBV5-4|TRBJ1-2
ASSRTSGQGLYGYT
>TRBV29-1|TRBJ1-2
SVERVGRT
>TRBV5-1|TRBJ2-7
ASRQDSYEQY
>TRBV6-1|TRBJ2-3
ASSGRDRGNTDTQY
>TRBV6-1|TRBJ2-7
ASILGQGTSYEQY
>TRBV29-1|TRBJ2-1
SVGQGSYNEQF
>TRBV5-8|TRBJ2-1
ASSPAGAGLTEF
>TRBV5-4|TRBJ2-1
ASSFSETSGRTLNEQF
>TRBV2|TRBJ1-4
ASSGQVNEKLF
>TRBV15|TRBJ2-2
ATSRGPGDTGELF
>TRBV4-1|TRBJ2-4
ASSQAASLAKNIQY
>TRBV5-8|TRBJ1-1
ASSLVGQGNTEAF
>TRBV11-2|TRBJ2-2
ASSLGLLAPFSGELF
>TRBV18|TRBJ2-5
ASSPLGQGEETQY
>TRBV28|TRBJ1-2
ASSRGGYT
>TRBV20-1|TRBJ2-7
SASRDHEQY
>TRBV2|TRBJ1-2
ASSAGTDYYGYT
>TRBV19|TRBJ2-1
ASRPSVGEQF
>TRBV5-1|TRBJ2-1
ASSLHRVEEQF
>TRBV28|TRBJ2-3
ASSFPTSGSADTQY
>TRBV10-1|TRBJ2-1
ASSGGTSGTYNEQF
>TRBV27|TRBJ1-1
ASSPLGQTNTEAF
>TRBV6-1|TRBJ1-1
ASREQGARAF